Listed below are T cell receptor beta chains from one sample, sequenced in a study of human T cells and chemical hapten exposure. From the RACE reads, TCRdb called clonotypes with MiXCR, one entry per CDR3 protein. This table holds more than 80,000 distinct CDR3 sequences, about 10% found once. The material sequenced was whole blood, taken in connection with sensitization to the hapten diphenylcyclopropenone (DPC). All receptors come from a woman aged 50 to 65 with alopecia areata. Some clones in this sample may be carry-over from other donors' samples. The CDR3 runs from the conserved cysteine through the conserved F or W. The D gene is left open where the match is weak. Clone size is not always given. Where it is, it says once, few, many or a class for expanded clones.

v_call	d_call	clone_size	j_call	cdr3_aa	cdr3_nt
TRBV29-1	.	few	TRBJ1-2	CSVDRVNYGYTF	TGCAGCGTTGACCGGGTTAACTATGGCTACACCTTC
TRBV20-1	.	.	TRBJ2-7	CSASMFDPRSSYEQYF	TGCAGTGCCAGTATGTTCGACCCTCGCAGCTCCTACGAGCAGTACTTC
TRBV5-5	TRBD2	many	TRBJ2-1	CASSFSRNRASGHNEQFF	TGTGCCAGCAGCTTCAGTCGTAATCGGGCTAGCGGTCACAATGAGCAGTTCTTC
TRBV12-3/TRBV12-4	.	.	TRBJ1-5	CASSLGGGVRNQPQHF	TGTGCCAGCAGTTTAGGGGGGGGCGTCAGAAATCAGCCCCAGCATTTT
TRBV11-2	.	many	TRBJ2-2	CASSWNGRRNTGELFF	TGTGCCAGCAGCTGGAATGGACGCAGAAACACCGGGGAGCTGTTTTTT
TRBV20-1	.	.	TRBJ2-3	CSARRAGAASTDTQYF	TGCAGTGCTAGAAGGGCGGGGGCAGCTAGCACAGATACGCAGTATTTT
TRBV4-2	TRBD1	many	TRBJ2-1	CASSHTGQVFEISYNEQFF	TGTGCCAGCAGTCATACAGGACAGGTTTTCGAAATATCCTACAATGAGCAGTTCTTC
TRBV20-1	TRBD2	few	TRBJ2-7	CSARRRGGLHEQYF	TGCAGTGCTAGACGGCGCGGGGGACTACACGAGCAGTACTTC
TRBV7-8	TRBD2	.	TRBJ2-3	CASSLTSVGTDTQYF	TGTGCCAGCAGCTTGACTAGCGTGGGCACAGATACGCAGTATTTT
TRBV5-4	.	.	TRBJ2-6	CASSLGPNSGANVLTF	TGTGCCAGCAGCTTGGGACCGAACTCTGGGGCCAACGTCCTGACTTTC
TRBV7-6	.	large	TRBJ1-1	CASSPGRGSEAFF	TGTGCCAGCAGCCCAGGGCGAGGGTCCGAAGCTTTCTTT
TRBV27	TRBD2	medium-sized	TRBJ2-3	CASSFPSGSGTDTQYF	TGTGCCAGCAGTTTCCCTAGCGGGAGCGGCACAGATACGCAGTATTTT
TRBV21-1	.	.	TRBJ2-7	CASSLLIRGTGGYEQYF	TGTGCCAGCAGCCTCCTCATACGAGGGACAGGGGGCTACGAGCAGTACTTC
TRBV11-2	.	medium-sized	TRBJ2-2	CALVTANTGELFF	TGTGCCCTCGTAACGGCTAACACCGGGGAGCTGTTTTTT
TRBV29-1	.	few	TRBJ2-5	CSVPGPFGETQYF	TGCAGCGTTCCGGGACCGTTCGGCGAGACCCAGTACTTC